Sequencing of this T cell receptor beta chain was carried out in a study of response to subunit inactivated influenza vaccine. V gave up 7 bases and J gave up 4 bases, with 21 bases separating them. The CDR3 is made up of 16 amino acids. TCRdb re-analysed the RT-PCR reads in MiXCR, keeping a single row per CDR3 protein. The table shows about 480,000 distinct CDR3 sequences, with 25% occurring only once. This TCR came from a man aged 45 to 65 who received an inactivated influenza vaccine. The sample was CD4+ T cells sorted from PBMCs, taken roughly 5 days after vaccination. The V and J genes are TRBV12-3 or TRBV12-4 and TRBJ2-3; D is possibly TRBD2 (6 bases). The CDR3 spells CASTLSGGSEADTQYF. The DNA of the CDR3 is TGTGCCAGCACCCTCTCTGGGGGGAGTGAGGCAGATACGCAGTATTTT.